This T cell receptor beta chain derives from a study of blood T cells in healthy people across ages (dated by TCRdb to between 2015 and 2017). About the full investigation: In model experiments, template switching captured about one uniquely barcoded TCR beta cDNA molecule for every two T cells. Age-related changes in TCR beta repertoire diversity were measured in the study by deep sequencing normalized with unique cDNA molecular identifiers. Four age groups were formed from the donors: young (average roughly 15 years), middle-aged (approximately 39), aged (under 70) and long-lived (around 82). To avoid experimental bias, donors of different ages were distributed randomly across sequencing lanes. For two donors (one aged 18 to 29 and one aged 80 or older), the study analyzed two additional independent replicas of 1 million unique cDNA reads from the same blood draw.

Library preparation employed 5' RACE. These reads were obtained on an Illumina HiSeq 2500. A second PCR of roughly 7 to 11 cycles was performed with a sample-barcoded 5' primer and a J-beta primer mix. A unique molecular identifier was introduced onto each TCR beta cDNA molecule by a template-switch 5' adaptor carrying 12 random nucleotides. Each sample yielded at least 2.5 million CDR3-containing paired-end reads. First-strand cDNA synthesis was performed from all RNA using the Mint cDNA synthesis kit, with priming by a TRBC-specific oligonucleotide. Following uracil-DNA glycosylase treatment, all cDNA underwent a first 18-cycle PCR with the universal primers M1SS and BC2_uni_R. The original pipeline was this. For normalization, 1 million high-quality reads were randomly selected from each sample, with every read carrying a distinct molecular identifier. Instead of being binned into consensus sequences, reads with shared molecular identifiers were discarded. MiTCR, set to a Q25 quality threshold and the strictest error-elimination algorithm, was used for CDR3 identification, clonotype clustering and error correction. A nonparametric unseen species model using Euler transformation provided a lower-bound estimate of total TCR beta diversity. TCRdb reran the public reads through fastp at Q25 and MiXCR, keeping productive beta chains. Each entry merges the rows of one CDR3 protein and shows their most common DNA and genes. The V and J calls and clone size come from TCRdb's table, not from the authors' own analysis. The sample table shows 550,000 to 800,000 distinct CDR3 sequences, and under 25% are seen once. The ten most abundant clones make up more than 3% of the sample.

Notes on this clonotype: This receptor's antigen is unknown. No base-level quality is on record; no much larger clone is a single base apart.

The research as a whole found: As age increased, observed TCR beta diversity per million T cells dropped in a roughly linear way, and a significant reduction was already evident by age about 40. Because the CMV infection status of the donors was unknown, age-related changes in expanded clonotypes may potentially have been confounded. Compared with the aged group, the long-lived group had more naive CD4+ T cells, fewer expanded clones and increased TCR diversity, a pattern suggesting age selection. Estimates of total diversity based on one million sequenced T cells were considered lower bounds and underestimates. Since profiling was done on bulk unsorted PBMCs, naive and antigen-experienced compartments could not be conclusively compared. Observed TCR beta diversity correlated strongly with the percentage of naive T cells measured by flow cytometry.

The roughly 37 donors, aged roughly 6 to 95 years, were systemically healthy Caucasian individuals from Russia. Each donor gave about 11 milliliters of peripheral blood, drawn into EDTA-treated Vacutainer tubes. Ficoll-Paque density-gradient centrifugation was used to isolate PBMCs, with at least 6.5 million per sample. Trizol reagent was used to extract total RNA from the PBMCs, yielding at least 5.5 micrograms per sample. For every donor, an aliquot of PBMCs went through flow cytometry to measure the percentages of naive CD45RAhigh/CD27high T cells. The sequenced sample was blood. The TCR sequence derives from a man aged 70-80 years in good health.

The CDR3 region reads CASSTDSIQETQYF. The sequenced DNA is TGTGCCAGCAGCACTGACAGCATCCAAGAGACCCAGTACTTC. This receptor chain uses TRBV6-6 and TRBJ2-5; 5 matching bases give a weak D call of TRBD1. The CDR1 and CDR2 encoded by the germline V gene (reference sequence) are MNHNY and SVGAGI. The CDR3, cysteine through phenylalanine, is 14 amino acids long. CDR3 DNA is the only sequence kept; it has 42 bases, read in frame from the first base. The V and J ends are trimmed by 6 bases and 1 base, leaving 12 bases between them.